The rows below give T cell receptor beta chains drawn from one sample of a study of T cell responses to AZD1222 COVID-19 vaccine. The method was immunoSEQ multiplex PCR; TCRdb's version includes in-frame clones alone and lacks a portion of them. The sample includes around 190,000 clones, approximately 92% seen only once; the top ten take over 1%. Source: peripheral blood, taken on day 0 of AZD1222 vaccination. These receptors all come from an adult in good health. Each CDR3 is given with its conserved first and last residue. The D gene is left open where the match is weak. A clone size is listed for some rows: how often the clone was seen (once, few, many), or a class if it is expanded.

v_call: TRBV28; j_call: TRBJ1-3; clone_size: NA; d_call: NA; cdr3_nt: TGTGCCACGGGGCTCGGAAACACCATATATTTT; cdr3_aa: CATGLGNTIYF
v_call: TRBV12-3/TRBV12-4; j_call: TRBJ1-5; clone_size: NA; d_call: TRBD1; cdr3_nt: TGTGCCAGCAGATTGACAGGGAATCAGCCCCAGCATTTT; cdr3_aa: CASRLTGNQPQHF
v_call: TRBV10-3; j_call: TRBJ1-1; clone_size: NA; d_call: NA; cdr3_nt: TGTGCCATCAGTGGGACGTCGAGGAACACTGAAGCTTTCTTT; cdr3_aa: CAISGTSRNTEAFF
v_call: TRBV9; j_call: TRBJ2-3; clone_size: NA; d_call: TRBD2; cdr3_nt: TGTGCCAGCAGCGAAAGCGGGGGGAGCACAGATACGCAGTATTTT; cdr3_aa: CASSESGGSTDTQYF
v_call: TRBV7-9; j_call: TRBJ2-7; clone_size: NA; d_call: NA; cdr3_nt: TGTGCCAGCAGCTCAAGGGAATTCTACGAGCAGTACTTC; cdr3_aa: CASSSREFYEQYF
v_call: TRBV7-8; j_call: TRBJ2-7; clone_size: NA; d_call: NA; cdr3_nt: TGTGCCAGCAGCGGAGTTGGGCTATCTTCGCTCGAGCAGTACTTC; cdr3_aa: CASSGVGLSSLEQYF
v_call: TRBV19; j_call: TRBJ1-2; clone_size: NA; d_call: NA; cdr3_nt: TGTGCCAGTAGCCCGGGACAAGATTATGGCTACACCTTC; cdr3_aa: CASSPGQDYGYTF
v_call: TRBV6-5; j_call: TRBJ1-3; clone_size: once; d_call: TRBD1; cdr3_nt: TGTGCCAGCAGTCCTACAGGGGGTGGAGACACCATATATTTT; cdr3_aa: CASSPTGGGDTIYF
v_call: TRBV5-1; j_call: TRBJ1-1; clone_size: NA; d_call: NA; cdr3_nt: TGCGCCAGCCACGCCTCGGGGGCGCAAACTGAAGCTTTCTTT; cdr3_aa: CASHASGAQTEAFF
v_call: TRBV28; j_call: TRBJ2-2; clone_size: NA; d_call: NA; cdr3_nt: TGTGCCAGCAGAGCTGGACAAAACACCGGGGAGCTGTTTTTT; cdr3_aa: CASRAGQNTGELFF
v_call: TRBV5-5; j_call: TRBJ1-4; clone_size: NA; d_call: TRBD1; cdr3_nt: TGTGCCAGCAGCGTAGACAGGGGTACGGGGGAAAAACTGTTTTTT; cdr3_aa: CASSVDRGTGEKLFF
v_call: TRBV27; j_call: TRBJ2-5; clone_size: NA; d_call: TRBD1; cdr3_nt: TGTGCCAGCAGTTTATCGACAGGGACCTTTCAAGAGACCCAGTACTTC; cdr3_aa: CASSLSTGTFQETQYF
v_call: TRBV12-3/TRBV12-4; j_call: TRBJ1-1; clone_size: NA; d_call: NA; cdr3_nt: TGTGCCAGCAGACAGGGCGAGAGTACTGAAGCTTTCTTT; cdr3_aa: CASRQGESTEAFF
v_call: TRBV5-1; j_call: TRBJ1-2; clone_size: NA; d_call: TRBD1; cdr3_nt: TGCGCCAGCAGCTTGGGACAGGGATGGAGCAGGGGTGGCTACACCTTC; cdr3_aa: CASSLGQGWSRGGYTF
v_call: TRBV5-4; j_call: TRBJ2-1; clone_size: NA; d_call: TRBD2; cdr3_nt: TGTGCCAGCAGCTCCGGGACTAGCGGCTACAATGAGCAGTTCTTC; cdr3_aa: CASSSGTSGYNEQFF
v_call: TRBV5-1; j_call: TRBJ1-4; clone_size: NA; d_call: NA; cdr3_nt: TGCGCCAGCAGCTCCTCCCCGAGGACCCGCCGAGTTAATGAAAAACTGTTTTTT; cdr3_aa: CASSSSPRTRRVNEKLFF
v_call: TRBV3-1/TRBV3-2; j_call: TRBJ1-1; clone_size: NA; d_call: NA; cdr3_nt: TGTGCCAGCAGCCATAGTTCTTCGCCTGAAGCTTTCTTT; cdr3_aa: CASSHSSSPEAFF
v_call: TRBV20-1; j_call: TRBJ1-1; clone_size: NA; d_call: NA; cdr3_nt: TGCAGTGCTAGTCTGGGGGTTGCTTTCTTT; cdr3_aa: CSASLGVAFF
v_call: TRBV7-2; j_call: TRBJ2-3; clone_size: NA; d_call: NA; cdr3_nt: TGTGCCAGCAGTCCTGACCGAATGGATACGCAGTATTTT; cdr3_aa: CASSPDRMDTQYF
v_call: TRBV6-5; j_call: TRBJ1-1; clone_size: NA; d_call: NA; cdr3_nt: TGTGCCAGCAGAAGGACTGAAGCTTTCTTT; cdr3_aa: CASRRTEAFF
v_call: TRBV6-1; j_call: TRBJ2-7; clone_size: NA; d_call: NA; cdr3_nt: TGTGCCAGCAGTGAATCCACAGCTTATTACGAGCAGTACTTC; cdr3_aa: CASSESTAYYEQYF
v_call: TRBV29-1; j_call: TRBJ2-5; clone_size: NA; d_call: NA; cdr3_nt: TGCAGCGCATCGGCTAGACAAGAGACCCAGTACTTC; cdr3_aa: CSASARQETQYF
v_call: TRBV7-2; j_call: TRBJ2-7; clone_size: NA; d_call: NA; cdr3_nt: TGTGCCAGCAGCTTAGGTGTCAGTTTGAGCTACGAGCAGTACTTC; cdr3_aa: CASSLGVSLSYEQYF